This TCR beta chain came from a study of early stage breast cancer tumors. Overall study: Under 10 ER+/PR+/HER2- tumors were invasive ductal; four were invasive lobular.

CDR1 and CDR2 (germline): LNHDA, SQIVND (reference sequence). V was clipped by 4 bases and J by 0 bases, with 4 bases between them. CDR3 length equals 13 residues. Method: immunoSEQ multiplex PCR; TCRdb's copy keeps in-frame clones and lacks some. The sample yields 9,500 to 10,000 clones, roughly 67% seen once. This TCR was sampled from a person aged 55 to 75 with breast cancer. The specimen sequenced was breast tumor tissue. The V call is TRBV19, the J call TRBJ2-1, with no clear D. The CDR3 DNA is TGTGCCAGTAGTAAAAGCTCCTACAATGAGCAGTTCTTC. This codes for CASSKSSYNEQFF.